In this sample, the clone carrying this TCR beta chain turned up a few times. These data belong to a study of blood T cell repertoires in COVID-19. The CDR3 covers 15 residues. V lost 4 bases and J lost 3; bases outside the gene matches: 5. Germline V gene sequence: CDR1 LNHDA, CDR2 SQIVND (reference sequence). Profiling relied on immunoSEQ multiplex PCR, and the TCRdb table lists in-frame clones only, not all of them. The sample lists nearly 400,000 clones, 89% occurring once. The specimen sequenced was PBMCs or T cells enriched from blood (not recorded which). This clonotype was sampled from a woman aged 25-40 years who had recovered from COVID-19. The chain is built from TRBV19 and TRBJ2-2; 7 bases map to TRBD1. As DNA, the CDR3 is TGTGCCAGTAGTACTCGGGACAGATACACCGGGGAGCTGTTTTTT. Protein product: CASSTRDRYTGELFF.